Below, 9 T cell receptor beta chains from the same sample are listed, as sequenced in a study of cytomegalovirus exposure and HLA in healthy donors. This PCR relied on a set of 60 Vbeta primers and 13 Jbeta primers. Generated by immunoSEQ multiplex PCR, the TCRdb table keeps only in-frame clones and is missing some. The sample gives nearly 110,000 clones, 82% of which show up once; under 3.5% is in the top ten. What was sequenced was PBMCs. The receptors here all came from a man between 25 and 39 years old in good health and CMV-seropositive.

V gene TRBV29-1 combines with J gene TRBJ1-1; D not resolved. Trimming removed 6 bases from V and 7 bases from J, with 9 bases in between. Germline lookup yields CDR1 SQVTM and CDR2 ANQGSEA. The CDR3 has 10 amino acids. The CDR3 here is CSVTRYEAFF. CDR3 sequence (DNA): TGCAGCGTGACAAGATATGAAGCTTTCTTT.

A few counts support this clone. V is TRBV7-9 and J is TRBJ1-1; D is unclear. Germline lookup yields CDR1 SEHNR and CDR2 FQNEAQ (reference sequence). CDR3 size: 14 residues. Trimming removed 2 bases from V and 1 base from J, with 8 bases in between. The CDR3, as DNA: TGTGCCAGCAGCTTAATGGGAGCGAACACTGAAGCTTTCTTT. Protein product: CASSLMGANTEAFF.

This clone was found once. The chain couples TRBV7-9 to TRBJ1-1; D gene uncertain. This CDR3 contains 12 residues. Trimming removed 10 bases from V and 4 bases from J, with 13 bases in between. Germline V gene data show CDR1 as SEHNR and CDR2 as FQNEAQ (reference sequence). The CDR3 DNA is TGTGCCATTGCTTCTGGAGTCACTGAAGCTTTCTTT. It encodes CAIASGVTEAFF.

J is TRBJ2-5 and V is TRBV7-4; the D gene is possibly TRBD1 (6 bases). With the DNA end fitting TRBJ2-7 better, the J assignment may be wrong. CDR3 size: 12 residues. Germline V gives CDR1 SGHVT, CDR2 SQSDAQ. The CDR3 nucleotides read TGTGCCAGCAAGGGGGAGCTCCACGAGCAGTACTTC. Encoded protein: CASKGELHEQYF.

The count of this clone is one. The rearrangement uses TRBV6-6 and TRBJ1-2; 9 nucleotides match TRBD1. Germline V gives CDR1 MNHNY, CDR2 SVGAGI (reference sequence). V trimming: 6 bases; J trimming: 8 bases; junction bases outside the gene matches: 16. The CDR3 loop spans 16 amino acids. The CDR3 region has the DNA TGTGCCAGCAGCCGATCGCTGGGGACAGGGTCGACGGGCTACACCTTC. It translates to CASSRSLGTGSTGYTF.

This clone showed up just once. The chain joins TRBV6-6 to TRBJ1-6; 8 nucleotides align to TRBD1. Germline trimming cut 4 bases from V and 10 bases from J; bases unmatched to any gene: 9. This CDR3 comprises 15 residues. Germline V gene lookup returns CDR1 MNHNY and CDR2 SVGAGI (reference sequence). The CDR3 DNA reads TGTGCCAGCAGTTCCCAACAGGGGGGTAGCTCACCCCTCCACTTT. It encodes CASSSQQGGSSPLHF.

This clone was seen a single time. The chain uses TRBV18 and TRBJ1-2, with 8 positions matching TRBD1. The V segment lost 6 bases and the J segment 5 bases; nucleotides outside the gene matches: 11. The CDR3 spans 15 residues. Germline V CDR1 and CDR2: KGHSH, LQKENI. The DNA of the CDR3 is TGTGCCAGCTCGCCGTGGACAGGGAAGTTGTATGGCTACACCTTC. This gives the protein CASSPWTGKLYGYTF.

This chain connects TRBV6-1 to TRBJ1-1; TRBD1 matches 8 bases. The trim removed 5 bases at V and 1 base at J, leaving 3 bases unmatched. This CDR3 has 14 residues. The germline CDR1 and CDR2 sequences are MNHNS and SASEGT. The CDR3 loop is CASSPDRGNTEAFF. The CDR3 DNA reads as TGTGCCAGCAGTCCCGACAGGGGGAACACTGAAGCTTTCTTT.

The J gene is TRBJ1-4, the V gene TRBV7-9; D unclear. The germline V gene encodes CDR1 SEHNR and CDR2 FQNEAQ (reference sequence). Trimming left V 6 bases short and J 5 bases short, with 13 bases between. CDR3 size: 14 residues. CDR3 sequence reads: CASRPREANEKLFF. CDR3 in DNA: TGTGCCAGCAGACCCCGAGAGGCGAATGAAAAACTGTTTTTT.